The TCR beta chain described here comes from a study of T cell repertoires in cytomegalovirus infection. Across the whole study: It was the public TCR beta signatures that indicated both CMV infection and matching HLA type. Whole-study results and caveats: Within the response measured ex vivo, HLA-C-restricted CMV-specific TCR beta clonotypes were dominant. CMV carriers with the relevant HLA were identified by cumulative public TCR beta family frequency.

Each CDR3 protein is one row after TCRdb ran MiXCR on the reads. Of roughly 720,000 distinct CDR3 sequences in the sample, about 40% were seen once. This clonotype turned up a few times. The target antigen is unknown. The sample comprised PBMCs. This clonotype was sampled from a human donor in good health (CMV status not recorded). Some clones in this sample may be carry-over from other donors' samples.

CDR3 sequence (DNA): TGTGCCAGTCTCGGGGGGGTAAATGGCTACACCTTC. It encodes CASLGGVNGYTF. The gene calls are TRBV6-1 and TRBJ1-2; D perhaps matches TRBD1 (5 bases). This CDR3 is built from 12 residues. Germline-derived CDR1 and CDR2 are MNHNS and SASEGT. Trimming pared 9 bases from V and 6 bases from J, leaving 14 bases between.